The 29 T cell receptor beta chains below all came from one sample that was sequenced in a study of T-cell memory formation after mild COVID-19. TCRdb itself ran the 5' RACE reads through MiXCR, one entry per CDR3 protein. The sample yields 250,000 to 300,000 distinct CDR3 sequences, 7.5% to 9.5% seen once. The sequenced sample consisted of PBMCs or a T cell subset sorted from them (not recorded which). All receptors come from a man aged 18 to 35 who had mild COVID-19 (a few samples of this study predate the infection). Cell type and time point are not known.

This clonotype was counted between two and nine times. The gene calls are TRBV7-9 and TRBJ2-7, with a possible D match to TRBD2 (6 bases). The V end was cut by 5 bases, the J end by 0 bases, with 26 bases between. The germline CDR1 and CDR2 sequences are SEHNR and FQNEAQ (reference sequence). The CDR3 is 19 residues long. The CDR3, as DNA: TGTGCCAGCAGCCCTGACGGGTTCCGCGGGGCTAAGAGCTCCTACGAGCAGTACTTC. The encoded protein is CASSPDGFRGAKSSYEQYF.

Written as DNA, the CDR3 is TGTGCCAGCAGCCAAAGGGGGGGTCCAGAGACCCAGTACTTC. This codes for CASSQRGGPETQYF. The chain links TRBV3-1 to TRBJ2-5; the D gene is possibly TRBD2 (7 bases). CDR1 LGHDT and CDR2 YNNKEL come from the germline V gene (reference sequence). The V end lost 2 bases, the J end lost 4 bases, and 11 bases lay between the germline ends. The CDR3 has 14 residues.

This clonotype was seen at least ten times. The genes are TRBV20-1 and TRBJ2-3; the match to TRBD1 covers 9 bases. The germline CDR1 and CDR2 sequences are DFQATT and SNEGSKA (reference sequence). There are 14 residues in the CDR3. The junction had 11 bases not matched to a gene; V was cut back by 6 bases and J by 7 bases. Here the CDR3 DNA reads TGCAGTGCCATTCCGGGACAGGGTACTTATACGCAGTATTTT. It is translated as CSAIPGQGTYTQYF.

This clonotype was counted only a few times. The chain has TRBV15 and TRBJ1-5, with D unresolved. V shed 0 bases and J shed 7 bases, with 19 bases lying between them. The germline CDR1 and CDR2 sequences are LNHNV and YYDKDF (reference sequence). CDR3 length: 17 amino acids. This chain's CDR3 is CATSRDRERAGGQPQHF. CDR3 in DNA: TGTGCCACCAGCAGAGATCGGGAACGGGCAGGAGGGCAGCCCCAGCATTTT.

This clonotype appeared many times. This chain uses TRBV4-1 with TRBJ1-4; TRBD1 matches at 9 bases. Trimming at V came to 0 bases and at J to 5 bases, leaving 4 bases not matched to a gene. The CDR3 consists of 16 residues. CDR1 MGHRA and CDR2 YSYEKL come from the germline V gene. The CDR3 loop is CASSQDRGTGNEKLFF. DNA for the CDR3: TGCGCCAGCAGCCAAGATCGCGGGACAGGGAATGAAAAACTGTTTTTT.

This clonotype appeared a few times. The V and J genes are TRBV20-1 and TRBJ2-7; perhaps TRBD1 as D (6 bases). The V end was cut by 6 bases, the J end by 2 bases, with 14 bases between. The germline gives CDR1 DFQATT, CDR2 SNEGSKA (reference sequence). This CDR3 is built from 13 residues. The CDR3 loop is CSAAVAGAYEQYV. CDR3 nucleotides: TGCAGTGCAGCTGTAGCAGGGGCCTACGAGCAGTACGTC.

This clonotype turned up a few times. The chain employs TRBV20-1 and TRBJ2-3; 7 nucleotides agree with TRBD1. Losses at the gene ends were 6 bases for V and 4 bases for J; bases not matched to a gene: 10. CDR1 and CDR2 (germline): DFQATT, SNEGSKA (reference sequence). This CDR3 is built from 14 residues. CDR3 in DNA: TGCAGTGCCCCTAGAGTACAGGGGTCAGATACGCAGTATTTT. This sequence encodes CSAPRVQGSDTQYF.

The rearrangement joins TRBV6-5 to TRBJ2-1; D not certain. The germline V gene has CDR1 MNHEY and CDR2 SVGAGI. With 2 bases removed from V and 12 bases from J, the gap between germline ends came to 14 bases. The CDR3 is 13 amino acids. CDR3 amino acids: CASSYGPLLGQFF. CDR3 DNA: TGTGCCAGCAGTTACGGGCCTCTACTTGGGCAGTTCTTC.

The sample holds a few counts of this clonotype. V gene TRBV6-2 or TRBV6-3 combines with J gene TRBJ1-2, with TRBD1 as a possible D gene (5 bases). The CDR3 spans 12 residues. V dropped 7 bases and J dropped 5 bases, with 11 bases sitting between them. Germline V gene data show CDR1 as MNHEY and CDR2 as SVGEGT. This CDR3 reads CASKQSGYGYTF. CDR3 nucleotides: TGTGCCAGCAAGCAATCAGGGTATGGCTACACCTTC.

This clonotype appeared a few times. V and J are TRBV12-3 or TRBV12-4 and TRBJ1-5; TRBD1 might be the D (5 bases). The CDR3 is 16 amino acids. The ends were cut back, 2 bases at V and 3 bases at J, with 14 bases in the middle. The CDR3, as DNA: TGTGCCAGCAGTTTATCCCACCAGGGACCCAATCAGCCCCAGCATTTT. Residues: CASSLSHQGPNQPQHF.

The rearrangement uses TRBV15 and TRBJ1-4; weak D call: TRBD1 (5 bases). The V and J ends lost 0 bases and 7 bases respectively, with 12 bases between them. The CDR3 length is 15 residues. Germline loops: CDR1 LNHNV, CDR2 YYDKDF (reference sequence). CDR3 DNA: TGTGCCACCAGCAGAGAGCAGGGAGGTGGTGAAAAACTGTTTTTT. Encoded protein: CATSREQGGGEKLFF.

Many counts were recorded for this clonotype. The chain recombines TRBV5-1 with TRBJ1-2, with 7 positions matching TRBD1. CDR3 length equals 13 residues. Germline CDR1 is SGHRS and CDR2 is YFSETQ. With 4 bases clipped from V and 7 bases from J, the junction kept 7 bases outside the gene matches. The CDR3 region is CASSRDRVSGYTF. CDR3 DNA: TGCGCCAGCAGCCGTGACAGGGTGTCTGGCTACACCTTC.

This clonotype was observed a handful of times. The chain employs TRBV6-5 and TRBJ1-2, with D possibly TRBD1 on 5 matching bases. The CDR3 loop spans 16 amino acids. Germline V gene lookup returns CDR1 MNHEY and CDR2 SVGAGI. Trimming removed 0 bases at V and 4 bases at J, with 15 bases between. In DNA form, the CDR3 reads TGTGCCAGCAGTTACTCCGCCGGGGGGGAGGGCTATGGCTACACCTTC. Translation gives CASSYSAGGEGYGYTF.

As DNA, the CDR3 is TGTGCCAGCAGCCCCCCCAGCGGCTCCAACTATGGCTACACCTTC. This translates into CASSPPSGSNYGYTF. V and J are TRBV7-9 and TRBJ1-2, with unresolved D. Trimming shortened V by 5 bases and J by 2 bases, and 15 bases separated the two germline ends. From germline, CDR1 is SEHNR and CDR2 FQNEAQ (reference sequence). CDR3 size: 15 residues.

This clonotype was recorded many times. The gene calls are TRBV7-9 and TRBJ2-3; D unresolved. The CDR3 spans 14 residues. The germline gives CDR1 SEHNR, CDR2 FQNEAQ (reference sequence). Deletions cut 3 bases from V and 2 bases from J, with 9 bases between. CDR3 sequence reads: CASSFKGFTDTQYF. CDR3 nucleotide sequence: TGTGCCAGCAGCTTTAAAGGGTTCACAGATACGCAGTATTTT.

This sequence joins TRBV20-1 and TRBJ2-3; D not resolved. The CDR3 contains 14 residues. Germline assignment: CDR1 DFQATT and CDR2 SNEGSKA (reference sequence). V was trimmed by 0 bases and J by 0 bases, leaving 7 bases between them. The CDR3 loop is CSARDGRSTDTQYF. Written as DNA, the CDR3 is TGCAGTGCTAGAGATGGCCGAAGCACAGATACGCAGTATTTT.

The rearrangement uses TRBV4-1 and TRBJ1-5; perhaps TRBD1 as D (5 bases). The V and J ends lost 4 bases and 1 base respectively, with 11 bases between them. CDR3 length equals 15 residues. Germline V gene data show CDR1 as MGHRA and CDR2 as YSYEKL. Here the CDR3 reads CASSLRVSSNQPQHF. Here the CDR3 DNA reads TGCGCCAGCAGCCTCAGGGTAAGCAGCAATCAGCCCCAGCATTTT.

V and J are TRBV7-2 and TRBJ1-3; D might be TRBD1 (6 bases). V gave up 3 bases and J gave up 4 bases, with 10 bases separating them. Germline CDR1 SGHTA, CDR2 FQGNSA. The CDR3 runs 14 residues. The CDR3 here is CASSFQGKGNTIYF. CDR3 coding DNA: TGTGCCAGCAGCTTTCAGGGGAAAGGAAACACCATATATTTT.

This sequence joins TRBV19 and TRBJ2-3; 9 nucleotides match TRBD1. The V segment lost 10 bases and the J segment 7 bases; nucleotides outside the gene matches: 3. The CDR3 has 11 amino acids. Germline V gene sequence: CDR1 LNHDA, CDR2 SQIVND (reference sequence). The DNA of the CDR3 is TGTGCCACCAACAGGGGGCATACGCAGTATTTT. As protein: CATNRGHTQYF.

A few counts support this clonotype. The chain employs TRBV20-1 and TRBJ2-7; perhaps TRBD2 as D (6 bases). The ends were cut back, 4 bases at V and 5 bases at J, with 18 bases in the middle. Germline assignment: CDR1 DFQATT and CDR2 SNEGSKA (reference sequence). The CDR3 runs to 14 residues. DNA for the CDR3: TGCAGTGCTACCCCACGCGGGGTAACCCACGAGCAGTACGTC. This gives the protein CSATPRGVTHEQYV.

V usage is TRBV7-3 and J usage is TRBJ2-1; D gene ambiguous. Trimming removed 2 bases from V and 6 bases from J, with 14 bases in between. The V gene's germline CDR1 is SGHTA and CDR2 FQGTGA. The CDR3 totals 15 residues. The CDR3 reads CASSLGTMPGNEQFF. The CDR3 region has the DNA TGTGCCAGCAGCTTAGGCACGATGCCGGGCAATGAGCAGTTCTTC.

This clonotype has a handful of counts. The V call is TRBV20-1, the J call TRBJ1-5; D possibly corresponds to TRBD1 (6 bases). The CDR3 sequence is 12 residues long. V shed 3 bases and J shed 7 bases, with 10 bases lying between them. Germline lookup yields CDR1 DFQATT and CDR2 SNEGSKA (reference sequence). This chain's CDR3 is CSARQGTQPQHF. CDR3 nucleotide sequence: TGCAGTGCTAGGCAGGGGACCCAGCCCCAGCATTTT.

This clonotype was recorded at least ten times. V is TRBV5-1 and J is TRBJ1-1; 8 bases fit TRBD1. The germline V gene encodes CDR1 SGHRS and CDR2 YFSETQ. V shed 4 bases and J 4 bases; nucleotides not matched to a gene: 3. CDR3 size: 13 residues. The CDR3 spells CASSIGTGTEAFF. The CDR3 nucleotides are TGCGCCAGCAGCATAGGGACAGGCACTGAAGCTTTCTTT.

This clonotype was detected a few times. This CDR3 reads CATQRQGTGNTIYF. The CDR3 coding sequence is TGTGCCACACAGAGACAGGGCACTGGAAACACCATATATTTT. V usage is TRBV7-9 and J usage is TRBJ1-3, with 7 bases that match TRBD1. The CDR3 is 14 amino acids. Germline V gives CDR1 SEHNR, CDR2 FQNEAQ (reference sequence). Trimming took 10 bases from V and 2 from J; bases not matched to a gene: 8. The full variable domain, with the rest looked up from reference TRBV7-9 and TRBJ1-3, is DTGVSQNPRHKITKRGQNVTFRCDPISEHNRLYWYRQTLGQGPEFLTYFQNEAQLEKSRLLSDRFSAERPKGSFSTLEIQRTEQGDSAMYLCATQRQGTGNTIYFGEGSWLTVV.

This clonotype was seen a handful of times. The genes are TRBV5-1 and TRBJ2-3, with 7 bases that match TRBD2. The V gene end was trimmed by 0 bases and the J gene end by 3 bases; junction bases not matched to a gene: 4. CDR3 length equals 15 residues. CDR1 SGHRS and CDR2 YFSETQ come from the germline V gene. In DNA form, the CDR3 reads TGCGCCAGCAGCTTGGGCCTCGGGGGGACAGATACGCAGTATTTT. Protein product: CASSLGLGGTDTQYF.

The CDR3 DNA sequence: TGCGCCAGCAGCTTGAACGGGGATGGCTATGGCTACACCTTC. Translated, it gives CASSLNGDGYGYTF. This rearrangement joins TRBV5-1 to TRBJ1-2; D remains ambiguous. The germline gives CDR1 SGHRS, CDR2 YFSETQ. V was pared by 1 base and J by 4 bases, with 11 bases between. The CDR3 has 14 residues.

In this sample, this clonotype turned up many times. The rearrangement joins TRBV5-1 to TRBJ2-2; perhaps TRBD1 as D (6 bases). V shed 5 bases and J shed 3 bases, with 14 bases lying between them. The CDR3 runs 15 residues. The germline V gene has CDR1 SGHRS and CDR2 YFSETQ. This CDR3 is CASSLGQRDTGELFF. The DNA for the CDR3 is TGCGCCAGCAGTTTAGGACAGCGAGACACCGGGGAGCTGTTTTTT.

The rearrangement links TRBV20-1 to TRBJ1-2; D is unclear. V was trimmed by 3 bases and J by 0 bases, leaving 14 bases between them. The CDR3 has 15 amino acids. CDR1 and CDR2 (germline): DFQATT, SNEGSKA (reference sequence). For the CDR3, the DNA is TGCAGTGCTAGTGCCCCCGGACTGACTAACTATGGCTACACCTTC. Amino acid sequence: CSASAPGLTNYGYTF.

This CDR3 reads CASSLAPGVSDTQYF. As DNA, the CDR3 is TGCGCCAGCAGCTTGGCCCCGGGGGTATCAGATACGCAGTATTTT. The V and J genes are TRBV5-1 and TRBJ2-3; weak D call: TRBD2 (6 bases). V was trimmed by 0 bases and J by 4 bases, leaving 12 bases between them. The germline CDR1 and CDR2 sequences are SGHRS and YFSETQ. The CDR3 has 15 residues.